The clone carrying this TCR beta chain was detected a few times. It was with a sample-barcoded 5' primer and a J-beta primer mix that a second PCR of roughly 7 to 11 cycles was run. One entry per CDR3 protein, called by TCRdb with MiXCR from the 5' RACE reads. Among around 850,000 distinct CDR3 sequences listed, about 37% were seen once. These data belong to a study of blood T cells in healthy people across ages. J gave up 0 bases and V 8 bases, and 7 bases lay outside the gene matches. Germline V gene lookup returns CDR1 SEHNR and CDR2 FQNEAQ (reference sequence). The length of the CDR3 is 15 residues.

This receptor was obtained from a young man in good health. This chain links TRBV7-9 with TRBJ2-1, with 7 bases lining up with TRBD1. The sequencing sample was made of blood. CDR3 in DNA: TGTGCCAGCGTACGACAGGGTTTCTCCTACAATGAGCAGTTCTTC. Its protein is CASVRQGFSYNEQFF.